This is a list of T cell receptor beta chains from one sample in a study of blood T cell repertoires in COVID-19. Profiling relied on immunoSEQ multiplex PCR, and the TCRdb table lists in-frame clones only, not all of them. The profile shows a few hundred thousand clones, roughly nine tenths of them singletons. Sequencing was performed on peripheral blood. The source is a woman aged 40 to 50 who had recovered from COVID-19. Both conserved end residues are part of each CDR3. A D gene is named only where the DNA matches it firmly. Size tells how often a clone was seen (once, few, many) or the class of an expanded clone, and some rows leave it out.

d_gene: .; j_gene: TRBJ2-7; v_gene: TRBV18; abundance: .; CDR3nt: TGTGCCAGCTCACCTGCAGGGGATTCCTACGAGCAGTACTTC; CDR3aa: CASSPAGDSYEQYF
d_gene: .; j_gene: TRBJ2-6; v_gene: TRBV7-9; abundance: .; CDR3nt: TGTGCCAGCAGCTTAGGGGGGCCTGGGGCCAACGTCCTGACTTTC; CDR3aa: CASSLGGPGANVLTF
d_gene: TRBD2; j_gene: TRBJ2-7; v_gene: TRBV2; abundance: .; CDR3nt: TGTGCCAGCAGTGAAGAGTCGGGAGGGCCTTACGAGCAGTACTTC; CDR3aa: CASSEESGGPYEQYF
d_gene: .; j_gene: TRBJ2-7; v_gene: TRBV19; abundance: .; CDR3nt: TGTGCCAGTAGTATAGATCACGGGGGAGGAAGCGAGCAGTACTTC; CDR3aa: CASSIDHGGGSEQYF
d_gene: TRBD1; j_gene: TRBJ2-7; v_gene: TRBV5-1; abundance: .; CDR3nt: TGCGCCAGCAGCTGGGGACAGGGAAAGAGCTCCTACGAGCAGTACTTC; CDR3aa: CASSWGQGKSSYEQYF
d_gene: .; j_gene: TRBJ2-5; v_gene: TRBV5-4; abundance: .; CDR3nt: TGTGCCAGCAGCTCCAGCCGTGGGAGCGGGGAGACCCAGTACTTC; CDR3aa: CASSSSRGSGETQYF
d_gene: .; j_gene: TRBJ2-7; v_gene: TRBV30; abundance: .; CDR3nt: TGTGCCTGGGCCACCGGGACTTTACTATACGAGCAGTACTTC; CDR3aa: CAWATGTLLYEQYF
d_gene: .; j_gene: TRBJ1-1; v_gene: TRBV30; abundance: few; CDR3nt: TGTGCCTGGAGGAGACGGGGGAATGAAGCTTTCTTT; CDR3aa: CAWRRRGNEAFF
d_gene: TRBD1; j_gene: TRBJ2-6; v_gene: TRBV19; abundance: .; CDR3nt: TGTGCCAGTAGTATTGAAGGCAGGGGGCTTGGGGCCAACGTCCTGACTTTC; CDR3aa: CASSIEGRGLGANVLTF
d_gene: .; j_gene: TRBJ2-2; v_gene: TRBV7-2; abundance: .; CDR3nt: TGTGCCAGCAGCTCTAGAGCCGGGGAGCTGTTTTTT; CDR3aa: CASSSRAGELFF
d_gene: .; j_gene: TRBJ1-6; v_gene: TRBV7-9; abundance: .; CDR3nt: TGTGCCAGCAGCTTGCAGGGGATGAATTCACCCCTCCACTTT; CDR3aa: CASSLQGMNSPLHF
d_gene: TRBD1; j_gene: TRBJ2-2; v_gene: TRBV5-8; abundance: once; CDR3nt: TGTGCCAGCAGCTCCGGGACAGTGATAACCGGGGAGCTGTTTTTT; CDR3aa: CASSSGTVITGELFF
d_gene: TRBD2; j_gene: TRBJ2-1; v_gene: TRBV18; abundance: .; CDR3nt: TGTGCCAGCTCACCACCGAGGCAGGGTATACTAGCGGGAGGTCAGAATGAGCAGTTCTTC; CDR3aa: CASSPPRQGILAGGQNEQFF
d_gene: TRBD2; j_gene: TRBJ2-1; v_gene: TRBV29-1; abundance: .; CDR3nt: TGCAGCGTTGAAGGTTTGCGGGAGGACTCCTACAATGAGCAGTTCTTC; CDR3aa: CSVEGLREDSYNEQFF
d_gene: TRBD1; j_gene: TRBJ1-1; v_gene: TRBV9; abundance: .; CDR3nt: TGTGCCAGCAGCGTGATCTTGGAGGGGGCTGGCGGTGAAGCTTTCTTT; CDR3aa: CASSVILEGAGGEAFF
d_gene: TRBD1; j_gene: TRBJ2-7; v_gene: TRBV5-1; abundance: .; CDR3nt: TGCGCCAGCAGCTTGGATATAGGGACAGGGTCCTACGAGCAGTACTTC; CDR3aa: CASSLDIGTGSYEQYF
d_gene: TRBD1; j_gene: TRBJ1-5; v_gene: TRBV27; abundance: .; CDR3nt: TGTGCCAGCGGCAAACAGGGGGAGAGCAATCAGCCCCAGCATTTT; CDR3aa: CASGKQGESNQPQHF
d_gene: .; j_gene: TRBJ1-3; v_gene: TRBV11-2; abundance: few; CDR3nt: TGTGCCAGCAGCCCCGGGGGTGGAAACACCATATATTTT; CDR3aa: CASSPGGGNTIYF
d_gene: TRBD2; j_gene: TRBJ2-2; v_gene: TRBV30; abundance: once; CDR3nt: TGTGCCTGGAGTGGCCTAGCGGGAGAGAACACCGGGGAGCTGTTTTTT; CDR3aa: CAWSGLAGENTGELFF
d_gene: TRBD2; j_gene: TRBJ2-1; v_gene: TRBV11-3; abundance: once; CDR3nt: TGTGCCAGCAGCTCATATAGCGGGAGGTCGGACAATGAGCAGTTCTTC; CDR3aa: CASSSYSGRSDNEQFF
d_gene: .; j_gene: TRBJ2-7; v_gene: TRBV7-2; abundance: .; CDR3nt: TGTGCCAGCAGCTTAGGACTAGGAGGCTTCGAGCAGTACTTC; CDR3aa: CASSLGLGGFEQYF
d_gene: TRBD2; j_gene: TRBJ2-1; v_gene: TRBV10-3; abundance: .; CDR3nt: TGTGCCATCAGCGGACTAGCGGGAAATGAGCAGTTCTTC; CDR3aa: CAISGLAGNEQFF
d_gene: .; j_gene: TRBJ1-1; v_gene: TRBV4-1; abundance: .; CDR3nt: TGCGCCAGCAGCCCCGATACCCAGATGGGCAGTTCGCCTGAAGCTTTCTTT; CDR3aa: CASSPDTQMGSSPEAFF
d_gene: .; j_gene: TRBJ1-1; v_gene: TRBV6-5; abundance: once; CDR3nt: TGTGCCAGCAGTCGACCACAGGGCCACACTGAAGCTTTCTTT; CDR3aa: CASSRPQGHTEAFF
d_gene: .; j_gene: TRBJ2-7; v_gene: TRBV2; abundance: few; CDR3nt: TGTGCCAGCAGGGGACTCTCCTACGAGCAGTACTTC; CDR3aa: CASRGLSYEQYF
d_gene: TRBD1; j_gene: TRBJ1-1; v_gene: TRBV19; abundance: .; CDR3nt: TGTGCCAGTAGTTTCACAGGGGGCTACACTGAAGCTTTCTTT; CDR3aa: CASSFTGGYTEAFF
d_gene: .; j_gene: TRBJ2-7; v_gene: TRBV10-3; abundance: .; CDR3nt: TGTGCCATCAGAGGGACTCTATCACAGACCGGCGAGCAGTACTTC; CDR3aa: CAIRGTLSQTGEQYF
d_gene: TRBD2; j_gene: TRBJ2-4; v_gene: TRBV7-9; abundance: .; CDR3nt: TGTGCCAGCAGCTTATCGGGGGGAAACATTCAGTACTTC; CDR3aa: CASSLSGGNIQYF